Listed below are T cell receptor beta chains from one sample, sequenced in a study of response to subunit inactivated influenza vaccine. TCRdb reprocessed the RT-PCR reads with MiXCR, giving one entry per CDR3 protein. The sample has fewer than 600,000 distinct CDR3 sequences, under 8.5% seen once. The input for sequencing was PBMCs from blood, taken less than 30 months after vaccination. Receptors originate from a man aged 50 to 75 who received an inactivated influenza vaccine. Both conserved end residues are part of each CDR3. The order of the fields is D gene, J gene, clone size, V gene, CDR3 protein, CDR3 DNA. A D gene is named only where the DNA matches it firmly. Rows give clone size only sometimes, using once, few, many, or a class for an expanded clone.

>-|TRBJ2-7|few|TRBV20-1
CSAIPPKGDYEQYF
TGCAGTGCTATCCCCCCAAAAGGGGACTACGAGCAGTACTTC
>TRBD2|TRBJ2-1|many|TRBV4-2
CASSQDSPAGLAGVSFFNEQFF
TGTGCCAGCAGCCAAGATAGCCCCGCGGGACTAGCGGGAGTAAGCTTCTTCAATGAGCAGTTCTTC
>-|TRBJ1-3|-|TRBV20-1
CSARERQGPPNTIYF
TGCAGTGCTAGAGAACGGCAGGGACCGCCAAACACCATATATTTT
>-|TRBJ1-1|few|TRBV5-6
CASTGRGYTEAFF
TGTGCCAGCACCGGCCGTGGGTACACTGAAGCTTTCTTT
>-|TRBJ2-7|many|TRBV6-2/TRBV6-3
CASSDWTEMSVEQYF
TGTGCCAGCAGTGACTGGACAGAAATGAGCGTGGAGCAGTACTTC
>-|TRBJ2-1|few|TRBV30
CAWARDEQFF
TGTGCCTGGGCCAGGGATGAGCAGTTCTTC
>-|TRBJ2-5|-|TRBV28
CASATGGGPQETQYF
TGTGCCAGCGCTACTGGCGGGGGCCCCCAAGAGACCCAGTACTTC
>-|TRBJ2-7|few|TRBV28
CASSSYIFRGESYEQYF
TGTGCCAGCAGTTCATATATATTCAGGGGGGAATCCTACGAGCAGTACTTC
>TRBD2|TRBJ2-1|many|TRBV5-1
CASSWGDYYNEQFF
TGCGCCAGCAGCTGGGGGGACTACTACAATGAGCAGTTCTTC
>-|TRBJ2-4|-|TRBV5-1
CASSLAGGVTKNIQYF
TGCGCCAGCAGCTTGGCCGGAGGGGTAACCAAAAACATTCAGTACTTC
>TRBD2|TRBJ2-2|-|TRBV9
CASASGGNTGELFF
TGTGCCAGCGCTAGCGGGGGTAACACCGGGGAGCTGTTTTTT
>-|TRBJ1-5|-|TRBV30
CAWSVRTALNQPQHF
TGTGCCTGGAGTGTCCGGACAGCCCTCAATCAGCCCCAGCATTTT
>-|TRBJ2-1|many|TRBV7-2
CASSLAYARAPLGQFF
TGTGCCAGCAGCTTAGCGTACGCTAGGGCTCCTTTGGGGCAGTTCTTC
>TRBD2|TRBJ2-7|-|TRBV6-2/TRBV6-3
CASSYSRLAGDYEQYF
TGTGCCAGCAGTTACTCCAGACTAGCGGGAGACTACGAGCAGTACTTC
>-|TRBJ1-2|-|TRBV18
CASSPKEANYGYTF
TGTGCCAGCTCACCAAAGGAAGCTAACTATGGCTACACCTTC